This TCR beta chain was recovered during a study of blood T cell repertoires in COVID-19. For the study at large: The origin of the acute and convalescent COVID-19 samples was the United States, Italy and Spain. PBMCs, B-cell-depleted T cells, or T cells were the source of the cDNA or gDNA that made up the material.

Germline-derived CDR1 and CDR2 are KGHSH and LQKENI. CDR3 size: 14 residues. Between the trimmed V and J ends, which lost 6 bases and 5 bases, there was a span of 16 bases. Per the study methods: Reference gene primer amplification yielded estimated nucleated cell counts. Profiling relied on immunoSEQ multiplex PCR, and the TCRdb table lists in-frame clones only, not all of them. The V and J calls and clone size come from that table; D and trimming were worked out from the DNA. The sample yields under 250,000 clones, approximately 88% seen once. Only one count was recorded for this clone. The sequencing input was peripheral blood. This TCR came from a man between 60 and 75 years old who had recovered from COVID-19. The chain uses TRBV18 and TRBJ1-1, with D possibly TRBD1 on 5 matching bases. The CDR3: CASSTLTVMTEAFF. Here the CDR3 DNA reads TGTGCCAGCTCGACCTTGACAGTAATGACTGAAGCTTTCTTT.